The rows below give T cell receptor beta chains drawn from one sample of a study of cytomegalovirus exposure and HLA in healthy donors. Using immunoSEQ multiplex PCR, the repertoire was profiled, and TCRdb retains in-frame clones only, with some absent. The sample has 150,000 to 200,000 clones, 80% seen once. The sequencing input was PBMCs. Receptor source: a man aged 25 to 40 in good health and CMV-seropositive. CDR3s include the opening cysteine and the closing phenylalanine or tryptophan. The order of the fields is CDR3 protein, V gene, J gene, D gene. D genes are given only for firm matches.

CDR3 protein: CASSYNGGSRPQHF
V gene: TRBV6-6
J gene: TRBJ1-5
D gene: -

CDR3 protein: CASSLQLAGGHNEQFF
V gene: TRBV11-3
J gene: TRBJ2-1
D gene: TRBD2

CDR3 protein: CASSLLGGYEQYF
V gene: TRBV11-3
J gene: TRBJ2-7
D gene: -

CDR3 protein: CASSLFGLAGLLAKNIQYF
V gene: TRBV27
J gene: TRBJ2-4
D gene: TRBD2

CDR3 protein: CASRPRTGGGYTF
V gene: TRBV6-5
J gene: TRBJ1-2
D gene: TRBD1

CDR3 protein: CAWRIEVSTEAFF
V gene: TRBV30
J gene: TRBJ1-1
D gene: -

CDR3 protein: CASSFRGVPNEQFF
V gene: TRBV27
J gene: TRBJ2-1
D gene: -

CDR3 protein: CASSLTSGSYNEQFF
V gene: TRBV27
J gene: TRBJ2-1
D gene: TRBD2

CDR3 protein: CASRTTGTGTRELFF
V gene: TRBV27
J gene: TRBJ2-2
D gene: TRBD1

CDR3 protein: CASSPGVRAKNIQYF
V gene: TRBV11-2
J gene: TRBJ2-4
D gene: -

CDR3 protein: CASSNGRESQPQHF
V gene: TRBV4-2
J gene: TRBJ1-5
D gene: -

CDR3 protein: CASSQRGQANDENTIYF
V gene: TRBV4-1
J gene: TRBJ1-3
D gene: TRBD1

CDR3 protein: CASTPAGGSYEQYF
V gene: TRBV27
J gene: TRBJ2-7
D gene: TRBD1

CDR3 protein: CASSPRQGNEQFF
V gene: TRBV7-2
J gene: TRBJ2-1
D gene: TRBD1

CDR3 protein: CASSTGTGWTLHF
V gene: TRBV5-6
J gene: TRBJ1-6
D gene: TRBD1

CDR3 protein: CASSFNPSLQGAGYGYTF
V gene: TRBV11-2
J gene: TRBJ1-2
D gene: TRBD1

CDR3 protein: CASSYMSGSTDTQYF
V gene: TRBV6-5
J gene: TRBJ2-3
D gene: -

CDR3 protein: CASSSLQGLLYRSNQPQHF
V gene: TRBV7-8
J gene: TRBJ1-5
D gene: -

CDR3 protein: CASSIRGGETGELFF
V gene: TRBV19
J gene: TRBJ2-2
D gene: -

CDR3 protein: CASSASGGYQETQYF
V gene: TRBV5-1
J gene: TRBJ2-5
D gene: TRBD2

CDR3 protein: CASSLGGTGELFF
V gene: TRBV11-3
J gene: TRBJ2-2
D gene: -

CDR3 protein: CASSPGTSGSDEQFF
V gene: TRBV7-9
J gene: TRBJ2-1
D gene: TRBD2

CDR3 protein: CASSPRGLQGIMNTEAFF
V gene: TRBV18
J gene: TRBJ1-1
D gene: TRBD1

CDR3 protein: CASSLRREGTYNEQFF
V gene: TRBV11-2
J gene: TRBJ2-1
D gene: TRBD2

CDR3 protein: CASSQDRGQGDGELFF
V gene: TRBV4-1
J gene: TRBJ2-2
D gene: TRBD1

CDR3 protein: CASSKGSRVEYGYTF
V gene: TRBV21-1
J gene: TRBJ1-2
D gene: -

CDR3 protein: CASSGWGDSKNIQYF
V gene: TRBV9
J gene: TRBJ2-4
D gene: -

CDR3 protein: CASSVHSGPPNEQFF
V gene: TRBV5-1
J gene: TRBJ2-1
D gene: -

CDR3 protein: CASRGTRIYNEQFF
V gene: TRBV27
J gene: TRBJ2-1
D gene: TRBD2

CDR3 protein: CASSLSLVRGKNTEAFF
V gene: TRBV5-1
J gene: TRBJ1-1
D gene: -

CDR3 protein: CASSAVAGGSYEQYF
V gene: TRBV6-1
J gene: -
D gene: TRBD1

CDR3 protein: CASSSTGPKETQYF
V gene: TRBV27
J gene: TRBJ2-5
D gene: -

CDR3 protein: CASSSPGTGAGNTIYF
V gene: TRBV6-5
J gene: TRBJ1-3
D gene: TRBD1

CDR3 protein: CASSVEPSGSPGEQYF
V gene: TRBV9
J gene: TRBJ2-5
D gene: TRBD2

CDR3 protein: CASSTGGLAGPASNEQFF
V gene: TRBV5-1
J gene: TRBJ2-1
D gene: TRBD2

CDR3 protein: CASSLVEGQGSYEQYF
V gene: TRBV11-2
J gene: TRBJ2-7
D gene: TRBD1

CDR3 protein: CASSQGQTSGYNEQFF
V gene: TRBV4-1
J gene: TRBJ2-1
D gene: TRBD2

CDR3 protein: CASCSPALAGVSATQYF
V gene: TRBV28
J gene: TRBJ2-5
D gene: TRBD2

CDR3 protein: CASSYSTTPRDYGYTF
V gene: TRBV6-5
J gene: TRBJ1-2
D gene: -

CDR3 protein: CASSTTGGETQYF
V gene: TRBV6-5
J gene: TRBJ2-5
D gene: TRBD1

CDR3 protein: CASSIRDSAYEQYF
V gene: TRBV19
J gene: TRBJ2-7
D gene: TRBD1

CDR3 protein: CASSLGNGQATDTQYF
V gene: TRBV5-1
J gene: TRBJ2-3
D gene: TRBD1

CDR3 protein: CASSRDRVHEQYF
V gene: TRBV5-6
J gene: TRBJ2-7
D gene: TRBD1

CDR3 protein: CASAGTGSNQPQHF
V gene: TRBV19
J gene: TRBJ1-5
D gene: TRBD1

CDR3 protein: CASILGQGDTEAFF
V gene: TRBV7-9
J gene: TRBJ1-1
D gene: TRBD1

CDR3 protein: CASSNRGKNTEAFF
V gene: TRBV7-6
J gene: TRBJ1-1
D gene: TRBD1

CDR3 protein: CAPSDIFYEQYF
V gene: TRBV6-4
J gene: TRBJ2-7
D gene: -

CDR3 protein: CASTHRRGYSNQPQHF
V gene: TRBV19
J gene: TRBJ1-5
D gene: -

CDR3 protein: CASSLDLRTGGETQYF
V gene: TRBV7-2
J gene: TRBJ2-5
D gene: TRBD1

CDR3 protein: CAWSVRGREQFF
V gene: TRBV30
J gene: TRBJ2-1
D gene: -

CDR3 protein: CAWSPGQGNYEQYF
V gene: TRBV30
J gene: TRBJ2-7
D gene: TRBD1

CDR3 protein: CASSSIAGEGLNEQFF
V gene: TRBV5-1
J gene: TRBJ2-1
D gene: TRBD2

CDR3 protein: CASNLQGEASTDTQYF
V gene: TRBV27
J gene: TRBJ2-3
D gene: TRBD1

CDR3 protein: CASSLVSWTPGQYEQYF
V gene: TRBV7-8
J gene: TRBJ2-7
D gene: -

CDR3 protein: CASSPRVGTIYF
V gene: TRBV7-2
J gene: TRBJ1-3
D gene: -

CDR3 protein: CASNGQGEANTEAFF
V gene: TRBV11-2
J gene: TRBJ1-1
D gene: TRBD1